This T cell receptor (beta chain) was sequenced for a study of blood T cell repertoires in COVID-19. Looking at the study overall: Collection of acute and convalescent COVID-19 samples took place in the United States, Italy and Spain. In each case, the material was cDNA or gDNA derived from T cells, B-cell-depleted T cells, or PBMCs.

The authors' processing: How many nucleated cells were present was estimated from reference gene primer amplification. This table comes from immunoSEQ multiplex PCR, and its TCRdb copy is limited to in-frame clones, with some not included. V and J calls and clone size follow that table, whereas D and trimming were derived from the DNA. The table has roughly 140,000 clones, over 80% seen once; the top ten hold about 1.7%. Unmatched junction bases numbered 6, after V lost 6 bases and J lost 6 bases. Germline CDR1 reads MNHEY; CDR2 reads SVGAGI. The CDR3 spans 13 residues. The sequencing sample was made of peripheral blood. The chain carries TRBV6-5 and TRBJ1-2; TRBD1 matches 8 bases. This TCR derives from a woman in her 50s with acute or convalescent COVID-19. CDR3 in DNA: TGTGCCAGCAGATCCGGGACAGGCAATGGCTACACCTTC. Encoded protein: CASRSGTGNGYTF.